This T cell receptor (beta chain) was documented in a study of blood T cells in healthy people across ages (dated by TCRdb to about 2015). In the study overall: Template switching captured roughly one uniquely barcoded TCR beta cDNA molecule per two T cells in model experiments. Using deep sequencing normalized with unique cDNA molecular identifiers, the study measured how TCR beta repertoire diversity changes with age. Four age groups were formed from the donors: young (average about 16 years), middle-aged (approximately 40), aged (approximately 60) and long-lived (about 80). To avoid experimental bias, donors of different ages were distributed randomly across sequencing lanes. Using the same blood draw, the study looked at two additional independent replicas of 1 million unique cDNA reads for two donors, one aged 18 to 30 and the other aged 80 or older.

Study-wide conclusions, independent of this receptor: Bulk unsorted PBMC profiling prevented conclusive comparison of naive and antigen-experienced compartments. Compared with the aged group, the long-lived group had more naive CD4+ T cells, fewer expanded clones and increased TCR diversity, a pattern suggesting age selection. Because donor CMV infection status was unknown, age-related changes in expanded clonotypes were potentially confounded. Estimates of total diversity from one million sequenced T cells were regarded as lower bounds and underestimates. Observed TCR beta diversity per million T cells fell roughly linearly with age, and a significant reduction was already apparent by age about 38. The percentage of naive T cells measured by flow cytometry correlated strongly with observed TCR beta diversity.

Of note for this clonotype: It lacks a known antigen. No much larger clone exists at a distance of one base, and base qualities are not known.

Here V drops 4 bases and J drops 4 bases, and the junction holds 5 bases not matched to any gene. The CDR3 has 15 amino acids, counting the end cysteine and phenylalanine. The DNA shown is the 45-base CDR3, in frame from base 1. CDR1 and CDR2, per the germline V gene, are SGDLS and YYNGEE. Libraries were constructed by 5' RACE. The sequencer was an Illumina HiSeq 2500. The second PCR ran for roughly 7 to 11 cycles and used a J-beta primer mix along with a sample-barcoded 5' primer. A unique molecular identifier was introduced onto each TCR beta cDNA molecule by a template-switch 5' adaptor carrying 12 random nucleotides. At least 2.5 million CDR3-containing paired-end reads were obtained from each sample. All of the RNA was converted into first-strand cDNA using the Mint cDNA synthesis kit, with a TRBC-specific oligonucleotide serving as the primer. After uracil-DNA glycosylase treatment, a first 18-cycle PCR used universal primers M1SS and BC2_uni_R on all cDNA. In the authors' own workflow: Each sample was normalized by randomly selecting 1 million high-quality reads, each carrying a distinct molecular identifier. Instead of being binned into consensus sequences, reads that shared molecular identifiers were thrown out. CDR3 identification, clonotype clustering and error correction used MiTCR with a Q25 quality threshold and the strictest error-elimination algorithm. A nonparametric unseen species model with Euler transformation was used to estimate lower-bound total TCR beta diversity. Through fastp at Q25 and MiXCR, TCRdb rebuilt clones from the public reads, retaining in-frame beta chains. Rows with a matching CDR3 protein are joined into one entry that keeps the most common DNA and genes. The V and J calls and clone size are TCRdb's, not the authors'. The sample table contains about a million distinct CDR3 sequences; only one count was recorded for roughly 51% of them. Around 21% of the sample is held by the ten biggest clonotypes.

The 40 or so donors, aged 6 to 90 years, were systemically healthy Caucasian individuals from Russia. Roughly 10 milliliters of peripheral blood were drawn from each donor into EDTA-treated Vacutainer tubes. Ficoll-Paque density-gradient centrifugation was used to isolate PBMCs, with at least 6.5 million per sample. Trizol reagent was used to extract total RNA from PBMCs, with at least 6 micrograms per sample. The percentages of naive CD45RAhigh/CD27high T cells were determined by flow cytometry on a PBMC aliquot from every donor. Sequences were obtained from blood. This sequence uses TRBV9 and TRBJ2-1, with TRBD1 identical over 10 junction bases. This TCR was sampled from a woman aged 60-75 years in good health. The CDR3 here reads CASSLGTGAYNEQFF. The nucleotide sequence reads TGTGCCAGCAGCCTCGGGACAGGGGCGTACAATGAGCAGTTCTTC.